What follows are 12 T cell receptor beta chains derived from one specimen sequenced in a study of cytomegalovirus exposure and HLA in healthy donors. Here immunoSEQ multiplex PCR was the method, and the copy in TCRdb shows in-frame clones only, minus some. Of 130,000 to 150,000 clones in the sample, 85% to 90% were seen once. The sample taken for sequencing was PBMCs. Source of these receptors: a woman aged 18-29 years in good health and CMV-seropositive.

CDR3 in amino acids: CAGGQGARPEKLFF. CDR3 DNA: TGTGCCGGGGGACAGGGGGCGCGTCCTGAAAAACTGTTTTTT. The rearrangement joins TRBV2 to TRBJ1-4; 12 bases fit TRBD1. V was clipped by 11 bases and J by 7 bases; unmatched bases: 8. CDR3 length: 14 amino acids. CDR1 is SNHLY, CDR2 FYNNEI, per germline.

The V and J genes are TRBV6-6 and TRBJ1-1; no firm D call. This CDR3 spans 15 amino acids. CDR1 and CDR2 (germline): MNHNY, SVGAGI (reference sequence). Trimming left V 0 bases short and J 4 bases short, with 12 bases between. Here the CDR3 reads CASSYSMEGSTEAFF. CDR3 in DNA: TGTGCCAGCAGTTACTCGATGGAGGGCTCCACTGAAGCTTTCTTT.

The table lists this clone with a count of one. The J gene is TRBJ1-1, the V gene TRBV30, with 11 positions matching TRBD1. The germline gives CDR1 GTSNPN, CDR2 SVGIG (reference sequence). V shed 4 bases, J shed 0 bases, and the junction held 4 bases outside the gene matches. The CDR3 runs 15 residues. Here the CDR3 DNA reads TGTGCCTGGAAGGACAGGGGGCGCCTGAACACTGAAGCTTTCTTT. This codes for CAWKDRGRLNTEAFF.

In its sample, this clone was seen a few times. The J gene is TRBJ1-6, the V gene TRBV27; possibly TRBD1 for D (5 bases). The CDR3 sequence is 12 residues long. The germline V gene encodes CDR1 MNHEY and CDR2 SMNVEV (reference sequence). The V and J ends lost 8 bases and 7 bases respectively, with 9 bases between them. The DNA of the CDR3 is TGTGCCAGCGGACATCCGAATTCACCCCTCCACTTT. It specifies CASGHPNSPLHF.

Only one count was recorded for this clone. The rearrangement uses TRBV6-5 and TRBJ2-7; the match to TRBD1 covers 9 bases. V lost 0 bases and J lost 1; bases outside the gene matches: 4. Germline CDR1 and CDR2: MNHEY and SVGAGI. There are 16 residues in the CDR3. CDR3 region: CASSYSTGTGSYEQYF. The CDR3 bases are TGTGCCAGCAGTTACTCGACCGGGACAGGGTCCTACGAGCAGTACTTC.

The chain links TRBV27 to TRBJ1-6, with D unresolved. Trimming shortened V by 6 bases and J by 0 bases, and 15 bases separated the two germline ends. This CDR3 is built from 17 residues. Germline lookup yields CDR1 MNHEY and CDR2 SMNVEV (reference sequence). This CDR3 is CASSPTPIFSYNSPLHF. The CDR3 coding sequence is TGTGCCAGCAGCCCCACACCAATCTTCTCCTATAATTCACCCCTCCACTTT.

The chain combines TRBV7-9 with TRBJ1-3; D is ambiguous. There are 12 residues in the CDR3. Trimming cost V 4 bases and J 6 bases, with 7 bases left between them. The germline gives CDR1 SEHNR, CDR2 FQNEAQ (reference sequence). This CDR3 reads CASSSSPNTIYF. The CDR3 DNA reads TGTGCCAGCAGCTCCTCCCCAAACACCATATATTTT.

The chain recombines TRBV5-4 with TRBJ1-2; D possibly corresponds to TRBD1 (5 bases). Germline CDR1 reads SGHNT; CDR2 reads YYREEE (reference sequence). The CDR3 loop spans 13 amino acids. V dropped 2 bases and J dropped 7 bases, with 12 bases sitting between them. This CDR3 is CASSFSGGGGYTF. For the CDR3, the DNA is TGTGCCAGCAGCTTCTCTGGGGGGGGTGGCTACACCTTC.

The rearrangement uses TRBV5-6 and TRBJ2-7; 8 bases match TRBD1. This CDR3 spans 15 amino acids. The V segment lost 2 bases and the J segment 3 bases; nucleotides outside the gene matches: 7. Germline V gene data show CDR1 as SGHDT and CDR2 as YYEEEE. The CDR3: CASSFPGGGNYEQYF. In DNA form, the CDR3 reads TGTGCCAGCAGCTTCCCAGGGGGCGGAAACTACGAGCAGTACTTC.

The CDR3 spells CASSREGLHPATQYF. In nucleotides, the CDR3 is TGTGCCAGCAGCCGGGAGGGACTTCACCCCGCGACCCAGTACTTC. V gene TRBV7-2 combines with J gene TRBJ2-5; 8 nucleotides line up with TRBD2. J gave up 7 bases and V 5 bases, and 12 bases lay outside the gene matches. This CDR3 comprises 15 residues. Germline CDR1 reads SGHTA; CDR2 reads FQGNSA.

J is TRBJ2-1 and V is TRBV6-1; D is undetermined. From germline, CDR1 is MNHNS and CDR2 SASEGT. This CDR3 comprises 14 residues. The germline V and J ends were trimmed by 3 bases and 7 bases, with 13 bases remaining between them. The CDR3 DNA reads as TGTGCCAGCAGTGATCCCCCCTTCCGTAATGAGCAGTTCTTC. This translates into CASSDPPFRNEQFF.

The CDR3 protein is CASSLHPTSGFSYEQYF. CDR3 DNA sequence: TGTGCCAGCAGCCTACATCCGACTAGCGGGTTTTCCTACGAGCAGTACTTC. V usage is TRBV7-6 and J usage is TRBJ2-7; 10 bases agree with TRBD2. Per germline, CDR1 SGHVS and CDR2 FNYEAQ. The J segment lost 1 base and the V segment lost 5 bases, leaving 11 bases of the junction unmatched. The CDR3 has 17 amino acids.